The 3 T cell receptor beta chains reported below all come from one sample, sequenced in a study of T cell changes during pregnancy in multiple sclerosis. Sequencing used immunoSEQ multiplex PCR; TCRdb keeps in-frame clones, though not all of them. The sample consists of 100,000 or so clones, about 91% of them appearing once. The specimen comprised peripheral blood, sampled in the second trimester of pregnancy. These receptors were collected from a female donor with multiple sclerosis, enrolled in a pregnancy study.

The V gene is TRBV28, the J gene TRBJ1-2, with TRBD1 identical over 7 bases. CDR1 is MDHEN, CDR2 SYDVKM, per germline. CDR3 length equals 18 residues. The V segment lost 7 bases and the J segment 1 base; nucleotides outside the gene matches: 18. The CDR3 region is CASIFGGDGTEYNYGYTF. CDR3 in DNA: TGTGCCAGCATCTTTGGAGGTGACGGGACAGAGTATAACTATGGCTACACCTTC.

This chain links TRBV29-1 with TRBJ2-1, with a weak D call TRBD2 (5 bases). The germline V and J ends were trimmed by 4 bases and 5 bases, with 9 bases remaining between them. The CDR3 is 12 residues long. Germline CDR1 is SQVTM and CDR2 is ANQGSEA. In nucleotides, the CDR3 is TGCAGCGTTGGGGAGCTAAACAATGAGCAGTTCTTC. Translated, it gives CSVGELNNEQFF.

This clone was counted a single time. The gene calls are TRBV6-5 and TRBJ1-2; D gene unclear. The germline CDR1 and CDR2 sequences are MNHEY and SVGAGI. V was clipped by 8 bases and J by 2 bases, with 18 bases between them. The CDR3 totals 15 residues. CDR3 coding DNA: TGTGCCAGCTCTTTTAGTCCACTTCTGAACTATGGCTACACCTTC. It yields the protein CASSFSPLLNYGYTF.